This T cell receptor (beta chain) was observed in a study of OX40 agonist ivuxolimab in advanced cancers. Study background: Earlier treatment with anti-PD-1, anti-PD-L1 or anti-CTLA-4 was permitted, and about 40% had received some. Points from the study as a whole: The average count of expanded clones was higher among CD8+ T cells than among CD4+.

The table came from immunoSEQ multiplex PCR; TCRdb's copy has only in-frame clones and leaves some out. Of 69,000 or so clones detected, more than 70% appear once; the ten largest clones hold around 0.5%. Cycle 7 day 1, cycle 4 day 1, and baseline were the timepoints at which blood was sampled. Note on this clone: Antigen specificity is unknown.

The sequencing here drew on CD4+ or CD8+ T cells sorted from blood, taken in a trial of the OX40 agonist ivuxolimab. This TCR derives from an adult with an advanced solid tumor such as melanoma, head and neck, liver or kidney cancer.

In DNA form, the CDR3 reads TGTGCCAGCAGCTTAGACGGGAGCTCCTACGAGCAGTACTTC. Encoded protein: CASSLDGSSYEQYF. The V gene is TRBV13, the J gene TRBJ2-7; a possible D gene is TRBD2 (6 bases). Per the germline V gene, CDR1 is PRHDT and CDR2 is FYEKMQ (reference sequence). The CDR3 totals 14 residues. The V end lost 1 base, the J end lost 0 bases, and 7 bases lay between the germline ends.